The rows below give T cell receptor beta chains drawn from one sample of a study of T cells in Graves' hyperthyroidism and ophthalmopathy. A single record per CDR3 protein comes from TCRdb applying MiXCR to the multiplex PCR reads. The table has 620,000 or so distinct CDR3 sequences, more than 14% seen once. The sample was blood. The receptor set was obtained from a woman aged 45-65 years with Graves' ophthalmopathy. Both conserved end residues are trimmed from each CDR3.

j_call cdr3_length v_call cdr3_aa
TRBJ2-2 15 TRBV27 ASSFRGTGVRDGELF
TRBJ2-5 15 TRBV6-5 ASSYSIGQGSGETQY
TRBJ2-3 12 TRBV5-1 ASTWGQGTDTQY
TRBJ1-2 12 TRBV28 ASSLSSLGGGYT
TRBJ2-3 13 TRBV9 ASSGPGLATDTQY
TRBJ2-2 14 TRBV5-1 ASSSQAPANTGELF
TRBJ2-3 12 TRBV12-3/TRBV12-4 ASSNGRATDTQY
TRBJ2-7 16 TRBV19 ASSRTIPGPTPSYEQY
TRBJ1-2 11 TRBV7-2 ASSPGWDYGYT
TRBJ1-1 11 TRBV18 ASSPRTGAEAF
TRBJ2-3 13 TRBV4-1 ASNPTSGRPDTQY
TRBJ2-3 10 TRBV9 ASSVVQDTQY
TRBJ1-4 12 TRBV11-2 ASSRRGRDEKLF
TRBJ1-2 12 TRBV5-5 ASSVPGQVYGYT
TRBJ1-5 15 TRBV5-6 ASSFQQGLGSRQPQH
TRBJ1-2 13 TRBV19 ASISAGIGVGGYT
TRBJ1-6 12 TRBV4-1 ASSQWQENSPLH
TRBJ1-5 12 TRBV24-1 ATSELGRDQPQH
TRBJ2-2 12 TRBV2 ARSLAGDTGELF
TRBJ1-1 14 TRBV27 ASSLSPGGAGTEAF
TRBJ2-1 13 TRBV30 AWRPLKGLFNEQF
TRBJ2-2 17 TRBV4-1 ASSQEGLAGTLNTGELF
TRBJ2-2 14 TRBV19 ASTRGRTANTGELF
TRBJ2-1 10 TRBV11-2 ASSPNYNEQF
TRBJ2-1 12 TRBV30 AWSRTSEYNEQF
TRBJ1-1 14 TRBV6-1 ASTPDIRSSNTEAF
TRBJ2-1 13 TRBV5-1 ANSLAAEGPGEQF
TRBJ2-2 16 TRBV28 ASSLSGWRQGGTGELF
TRBJ1-1 13 TRBV5-1 ASSVSGGVGTEAF
TRBJ2-3 12 TRBV11-2 ASLMGGWADTQY
TRBJ2-7 11 TRBV7-2 ASSPNRGYEQY
TRBJ1-6 12 TRBV9 ASSVAGVDSPLH
TRBJ2-2 14 TRBV19 ASSIGWGQDTGELF
TRBJ1-6 14 TRBV18 ASSPGTVTLNSPLH
TRBJ2-7 12 TRBV9 ASSVGSTPYEQY
TRBJ2-3 12 TRBV24-1 ATSDLNLRDTQY
TRBJ2-4 18 TRBV7-9 ASSLDRTGVEAIAKNIQY
TRBJ1-1 11 TRBV19 ASSRYLNTEAF
TRBJ2-1 14 TRBV4-3 ASKPGLAFGYNEQF
TRBJ2-1 13 TRBV2 ASSGSGNSYNEQF
TRBJ2-7 14 TRBV12-3/TRBV12-4 ASSLTSSAISYEQY
TRBJ2-1 17 TRBV9 ASSAPGLAGLVNYNEQF
TRBJ1-5 15 TRBV15 ATSRDRGTDGNQPQH
TRBJ1-1 11 TRBV20-1 SAFTGADAEAF
TRBJ2-1 13 TRBV5-1 ASSSREGVGNEQF
TRBJ1-6 12 TRBV6-5 ASSYWQEGSPLH
TRBJ2-1 13 TRBV9 ASSPGSPLSNEQF